The 25 T cell receptor beta chains reported below all come from one sample, sequenced in a study of T cells in Graves' hyperthyroidism and ophthalmopathy. It was RNA transcripts that yielded the amplified TCR beta CDR3 regions. TCR CDR3 regions were first amplified by RT-PCR with HTBI primers. Each CDR3 protein is one row after TCRdb ran MiXCR on the multiplex PCR reads. The sample contains about 350,000 distinct CDR3 sequences, roughly 14% of which appear only once. The material sequenced was blood. These receptors came from a woman aged 25-40 years with Graves' hyperthyroidism.

The rearrangement uses TRBV9 and TRBJ2-2, with D maybe TRBD2 (5 bases). Germline values: CDR1 SGDLS, CDR2 YYNGEE. Deletions cut 1 base from V and 7 bases from J, with 14 bases between. The CDR3 runs to 15 residues. This CDR3 reads CASSVRAGEGGELFF. DNA of the CDR3: TGTGCCAGCAGCGTACGGGCGGGTGAGGGCGGGGAGCTGTTTTTT.

This clonotype was detected only a few times. The DNA of the CDR3 is TGTGCCAGCTCACCCTTTCTAGCAGGGCGCTCTGGAAACACCATATATTTT. Its protein is CASSPFLAGRSGNTIYF. The chain is built from TRBV18 and TRBJ1-3; the D gene is possibly TRBD1 (5 bases). This CDR3 region has 17 residues. The germline V gene encodes CDR1 KGHSH and CDR2 LQKENI. The germline V and J ends were trimmed by 3 bases and 0 bases, with 15 bases remaining between them.

This clonotype has ten or more counts. The chain recombines TRBV20-1 with TRBJ2-3; 7 bases agree with TRBD1. Losses at the gene ends were 1 base for V and 3 bases for J; bases not matched to a gene: 4. CDR1 and CDR2 (germline): DFQATT, SNEGSKA (reference sequence). CDR3 length equals 14 residues. The CDR3, as DNA: TGCAGTGCTAGAGTATGGGGACAGACAGATACGCAGTATTTT. Translation: CSARVWGQTDTQYF.

The gene calls are TRBV9 and TRBJ2-1; D not resolved. This CDR3 region has 13 residues. CDR1 SGDLS and CDR2 YYNGEE come from the germline V gene. V dropped 0 bases and J dropped 6 bases, with 7 bases sitting between them. The CDR3 sequence is CASSVAQTNEQFF. The CDR3 DNA sequence: TGTGCCAGCAGCGTAGCCCAGACCAATGAGCAGTTCTTC.

This clonotype was seen repeatedly, ten times or more. The J gene is TRBJ2-2, the V gene TRBV28; no firm D call. The CDR3 extends over 16 amino acids. Germline V lookup: CDR1 MDHEN, CDR2 SYDVKM. Trimming took off 2 bases at V and 7 bases at J, with 17 bases between the two ends. This CDR3 is CASSLRRRGRNGELFF. Written as DNA, the CDR3 is TGTGCCAGCAGTTTACGGCGGCGTGGTAGGAACGGGGAGCTGTTTTTT.

This clonotype was detected ten times or more. The chain uses TRBV19 and TRBJ1-2, with D possibly matching TRBD1 (5 bases). The CDR3 spans 17 residues. Germline V gene sequence: CDR1 LNHDA, CDR2 SQIVND (reference sequence). V was pared by 5 bases and J by 8 bases, with 27 bases between. CDR3 in amino acids: CASSARDEMGAIGGYTF. The CDR3 region has the DNA TGTGCCAGTAGTGCTCGGGACGAAATGGGAGCTATCGGGGGCTACACCTTC.

This clonotype was detected a few times. The V gene is TRBV27, the J gene TRBJ2-5; 7 bases align to TRBD2. After removal of 2 bases from V and 4 bases from J, the junction contained 7 bases not matched to a gene. Germline CDR1 reads MNHEY; CDR2 reads SMNVEV (reference sequence). The CDR3 is 15 amino acids. CDR3 in DNA: TGTGCCAGCAGTTTAACGGGACTACCGGGAGAGACCCAGTACTTC. Protein: CASSLTGLPGETQYF.

The rearrangement joins TRBV30 to TRBJ1-1; tentative D call: TRBD1 (5 bases). This CDR3 contains 12 residues. V lost 7 bases to trimming and J lost 1 base, with 10 bases between them. Germline V CDR1 and CDR2: GTSNPN, SVGIG (reference sequence). The CDR3 here is CASVTANTEAFF. For the CDR3, the DNA is TGTGCCTCGGTGACAGCGAACACTGAAGCTTTCTTT.

This clonotype was counted at least ten times. This chain connects TRBV2 to TRBJ1-2; D is uncertain. Germline CDR1 and CDR2: SNHLY and FYNNEI. The CDR3 is 15 amino acids. Trimming took off 1 base at V and 8 bases at J, with 17 bases between the two ends. DNA for the CDR3: TGTGCCAGCAGTGAAGTGAGGGCAGGCTTTAGGGGCTACACCTTC. This codes for CASSEVRAGFRGYTF.

V gene TRBV5-1 combines with J gene TRBJ2-1; 7 bases align to TRBD2. Germline V lookup: CDR1 SGHRS, CDR2 YFSETQ. The CDR3 extends over 15 amino acids. The V segment lost 0 bases and the J segment 6 bases; nucleotides outside the gene matches: 6. DNA for the CDR3: TGCGCCAGCAGCTTGGGGGCGGGAGTATTCAATGAGCAGTTCTTC. It specifies CASSLGAGVFNEQFF.

This clonotype has only a few counts. J is TRBJ2-7 and V is TRBV9; tentative D call: TRBD2 (6 bases). Germline CDR1 reads SGDLS; CDR2 reads YYNGEE. The CDR3 is 13 amino acids. Trimming stripped 4 bases from V and 1 base from J, with 9 bases between. CDR3 sequence reads: CASSRGLSYEQYF. The CDR3 DNA reads as TGTGCCAGCAGCCGGGGACTGTCCTACGAGCAGTACTTC.

This clonotype was seen ten or more times. The V gene is TRBV27, the J gene TRBJ2-7; D possibly corresponds to TRBD2 (5 bases). The V gene's germline CDR1 is MNHEY and CDR2 SMNVEV (reference sequence). This CDR3 has 16 residues. V was pared by 6 bases and J by 0 bases, with 18 bases between. The CDR3 sequence is CASSQKIAGSSYEQYF. The CDR3 nucleotides are TGTGCCAGCAGCCAAAAAATTGCGGGTAGCTCCTACGAGCAGTACTTC.

This clonotype has at least ten counts. The genes are TRBV20-1 and TRBJ1-4; D gene unclear. The CDR3 extends over 11 amino acids. V was trimmed by 5 bases and J by 11 bases, leaving 12 bases between them. Germline CDR1 reads DFQATT; CDR2 reads SNEGSKA (reference sequence). CDR3 sequence: CSAASPEKLFF. DNA of the CDR3: TGCAGTGCTGCTTCCCCTGAGAAACTGTTTTTT.

This clonotype appeared a few times. The chain links TRBV10-3 to TRBJ2-3; TRBD2 matches 7 bases. CDR3 length: 13 residues. From germline, CDR1 is ENHRY and CDR2 SYGVKD. V dropped 10 bases and J dropped 6; count of bases not matched to a gene: 10. The CDR3 sequence: CASYSMRGDTQYF. CDR3 sequence (DNA): TGTGCCAGCTACTCGATGCGGGGGGATACGCAGTATTTT.

The V and J genes are TRBV10-2 and TRBJ2-4; D remains unclear. CDR1 is WSHSY, CDR2 SAAADI, per germline. The CDR3 loop spans 11 amino acids. Trimming stripped 2 bases from V and 8 bases from J, with 4 bases between. The CDR3, as DNA: TGCGCCAGCAGTGAGAGTTACATTCAGTACTTC. Its protein is CASSESYIQYF.

The gene calls are TRBV28 and TRBJ2-1; 8 nucleotides line up with TRBD2. Germline CDR1 reads MDHEN; CDR2 reads SYDVKM. This CDR3 is built from 13 residues. V trimming: 4 bases; J trimming: 15 bases; junction bases outside the gene matches: 11. The CDR3 sequence is CASSSTSERRRFF. The CDR3 DNA follows: TGTGCCAGCAGTTCGACTAGCGAGAGGAGGAGGTTCTTC.

This clonotype has only a few counts. This chain joins TRBV29-1 and TRBJ1-1, with 8 bases that match TRBD1. The CDR3 runs 12 residues. CDR1 is SQVTM, CDR2 ANQGSEA, per germline. With V trimmed by 5 bases and J by 6 bases, 5 bases remained unmatched. The CDR3, as DNA: TGCAGCGTTATGGACAGGGAGCCTGAAGCTTTCTTT. Residues: CSVMDREPEAFF.

There are many counts of this clonotype. This chain connects TRBV28 to TRBJ1-1, with D tentatively TRBD1 (5 bases). The germline V and J ends were trimmed by 10 bases and 5 bases, with 14 bases remaining between them. The CDR3 is 12 residues long. From germline, CDR1 is MDHEN and CDR2 SYDVKM. Here the CDR3 DNA reads TGTGCCACCGTGGAGGGGAGGACTGAAGCTTTCTTT. It specifies CATVEGRTEAFF. Filled out from reference TRBV28 and TRBJ1-1, the complete variable domain reads DVKVTQSSRYLVKRTGEKVFLECVQDMDHENMFWYRQDPGLGLRLIYFSYDVKMKEKGDIPEGYSVSREKKERFSLILESASTNQTSMYLCATVEGRTEAFFGQGTRLTVV.

This clonotype was observed a handful of times. The chain employs TRBV12-3 or TRBV12-4 and TRBJ1-5, with 10 positions matching TRBD1. The CDR3 consists of 16 residues. V shed 0 bases and J 4 bases; nucleotides not matched to a gene: 3. The CDR3 loop reads CASSLARTGGNQPQHF. CDR3 bases: TGTGCCAGCAGTTTAGCGCGGACAGGGGGTAATCAGCCCCAGCATTTT.

The CDR3 is CAWSSRYGGRANTGELFF. The CDR3 bases are TGTGCCTGGAGTTCCCGTTATGGCGGGAGGGCGAACACCGGGGAGCTGTTTTTT. The gene calls are TRBV30 and TRBJ2-2; 9 positions match TRBD2. V gave up 2 bases and J gave up 0 bases; unmatched junction bases: 10. CDR1 and CDR2 from the germline V gene are GTSNPN and SVGIG (reference sequence). The CDR3 has 18 residues. Supplemented by reference TRBV30 and TRBJ2-2, the full variable domain reads SQTIHQWPATLVQPVGSPLSLECTVEGTSNPNLYWYRQAAGRGLQLLFYSVGIGQISSEVPQNLSASRPQDRQFILSSKKLLLSDSGFYLCAWSSRYGGRANTGELFFGEGSRLTVL.

A word on this clonotype: A junction boundary mismatches the germline segment, possibly from a read error. The genes are TRBV11-2 and TRBJ2-5, with 8 bases identical to TRBD2. Germline-derived CDR1 and CDR2 are SGHAT and FQNNGV. The CDR3 is 13 amino acids. Here the CDR3 reads CASSHREGGDQYF. CDR3 DNA: TGCGCCAGCAGCCACCGGGAGGGCGGCGACCAGTACTTC. Supplemented by reference TRBV11-2 and TRBJ2-5, the full variable domain reads EAGVAQSPRYKIIEKRQSVAFWCNPISGHATLYWYQQILGQGPKLLIQFQNNGVVDDSQLPKDRFSAERLKGVDSTLKIQPAKLEDSAVYLCASSHREGGDQYFGPGTRLLVL.

This clonotype was counted at least ten times. This chain joins TRBV12-3 or TRBV12-4 and TRBJ2-1; 13 nucleotides align to TRBD2. This CDR3 comprises 17 residues. V lost 3 bases to trimming and J lost 8 bases; unmatched junction nucleotides: 10. The CDR3 protein is CASSFIRTSGSGYEQFF. DNA for the CDR3: TGTGCCAGCAGTTTTATCAGGACTAGCGGGAGTGGGTATGAGCAGTTCTTC.

The CDR3 nucleotides are TGCAGTGCTAGCTACAATGAGCAGTTCTTC. Translated: CSASYNEQFF. This chain uses TRBV20-1 with TRBJ2-1; D uncertain. Germline V gene lookup returns CDR1 DFQATT and CDR2 SNEGSKA (reference sequence). Trimming removed 3 bases from V and 3 bases from J, with 0 bases in between. The CDR3 runs 10 residues.

This clonotype was picked up many times. The J gene is TRBJ2-5, the V gene TRBV7-2; 12 positions match TRBD2. The CDR3 has 17 amino acids. In germline, CDR1 is SGHTA, CDR2 FQGNSA. V was clipped by 3 bases and J by 4 bases; unmatched bases: 9. CDR3 loop: CASSLALAGGGGETQYF. The DNA of the CDR3 is TGTGCCAGCAGCTTGGCTCTAGCGGGAGGGGGGGGAGAGACCCAGTACTTC. Combining the CDR3 with reference TRBV7-2 and TRBJ2-5 gives the whole variable domain GAGVSQSPSNKVTEKGKDVELRCDPISGHTALYWYRQSLGQGLEFLIYFQGNSAPDKSGLPSDRFSAERTGGSVSTLTIQRTQQEDSAVYLCASSLALAGGGGETQYFGPGTRLLVL.

The sample holds many counts of this clonotype. The chain is built from TRBV11-2 and TRBJ1-4; D is ambiguous. The CDR3 runs to 13 residues. V was pared by 5 bases and J by 13 bases, with 17 bases between. CDR1 and CDR2 from the germline V gene are SGHAT and FQNNGV. The CDR3 sequence: CASSPQAPTRLFF. The CDR3 bases are TGTGCCAGCAGCCCCCAGGCGCCGACGAGACTGTTTTTT. The variable domain in full, completed from reference TRBV11-2 and TRBJ1-4, reads EAGVAQSPRYKIIEKRQSVAFWCNPISGHATLYWYQQILGQGPKLLIQFQNNGVVDDSQLPKDRFSAERLKGVDSTLKIQPAKLEDSAVYLCASSPQAPTRLFFGSGTQLSVL.